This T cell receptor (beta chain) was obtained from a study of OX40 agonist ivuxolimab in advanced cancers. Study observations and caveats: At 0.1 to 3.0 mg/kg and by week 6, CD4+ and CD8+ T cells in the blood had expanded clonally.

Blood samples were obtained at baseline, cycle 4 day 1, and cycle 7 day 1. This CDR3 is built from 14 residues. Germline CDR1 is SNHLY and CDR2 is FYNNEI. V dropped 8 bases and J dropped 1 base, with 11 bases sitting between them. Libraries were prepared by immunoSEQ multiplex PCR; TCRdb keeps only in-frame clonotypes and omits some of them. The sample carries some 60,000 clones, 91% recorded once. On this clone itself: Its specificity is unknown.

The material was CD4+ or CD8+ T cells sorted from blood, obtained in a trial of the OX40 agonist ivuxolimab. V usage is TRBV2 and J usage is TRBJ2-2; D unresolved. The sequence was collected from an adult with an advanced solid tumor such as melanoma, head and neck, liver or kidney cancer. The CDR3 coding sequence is TGTGCCAGCCTCCTCGAATGGAACACCGGGGAGCTGTTTTTT. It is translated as CASLLEWNTGELFF.